The sequence of this TCR beta chain was determined in a study of T cell responses to AZD1222 COVID-19 vaccine. Study observations and caveats: Donors were largely white British and mainly female; clonal diversity was possibly underestimated. An increase in Spike-specific TCR breadth and depth was observed after two AZD1222 doses. Mapped onto spike, vaccine-associated CD4 TCRs spanned it and were dominant at 160-218 and 743-854. Only after the peak T cell response were repertoires sampled.

Here immunoSEQ multiplex PCR was the method, and the copy in TCRdb shows in-frame clones only, minus some. The data hold under 150,000 clones, with approximately 88% observed a single time. The CDR3 has 13 amino acids. In germline, CDR1 is ENHRY, CDR2 SYGVKD. Trimming removed 7 bases at V and 5 bases at J, with 14 bases between. With regard to this clone: Its antigen is currently unknown.

The sequences come from peripheral blood, collected 28 days after the second AZD1222 dose. The chain recombines TRBV10-3 with TRBJ2-5, with D hard to call. The sequence came from an adult who received the AZD1222 COVID-19 vaccine. CDR3 DNA sequence: TGTGCCATCACCCCTGGGCCCGGGGAGACCCAGTACTTC. Translating it yields CAITPGPGETQYF.